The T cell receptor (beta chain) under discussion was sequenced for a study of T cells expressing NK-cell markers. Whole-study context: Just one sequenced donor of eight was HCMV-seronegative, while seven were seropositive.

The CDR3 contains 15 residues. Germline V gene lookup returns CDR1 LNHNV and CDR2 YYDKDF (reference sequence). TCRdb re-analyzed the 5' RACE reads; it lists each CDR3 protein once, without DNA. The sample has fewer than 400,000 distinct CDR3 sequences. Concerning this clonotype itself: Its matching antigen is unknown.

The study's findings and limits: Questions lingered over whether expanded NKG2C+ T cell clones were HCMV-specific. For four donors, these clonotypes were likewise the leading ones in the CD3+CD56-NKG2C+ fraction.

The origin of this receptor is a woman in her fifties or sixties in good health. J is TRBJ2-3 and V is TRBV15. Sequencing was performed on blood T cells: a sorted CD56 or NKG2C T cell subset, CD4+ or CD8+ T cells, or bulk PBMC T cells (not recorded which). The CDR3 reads CATSRELASTDTQYF.